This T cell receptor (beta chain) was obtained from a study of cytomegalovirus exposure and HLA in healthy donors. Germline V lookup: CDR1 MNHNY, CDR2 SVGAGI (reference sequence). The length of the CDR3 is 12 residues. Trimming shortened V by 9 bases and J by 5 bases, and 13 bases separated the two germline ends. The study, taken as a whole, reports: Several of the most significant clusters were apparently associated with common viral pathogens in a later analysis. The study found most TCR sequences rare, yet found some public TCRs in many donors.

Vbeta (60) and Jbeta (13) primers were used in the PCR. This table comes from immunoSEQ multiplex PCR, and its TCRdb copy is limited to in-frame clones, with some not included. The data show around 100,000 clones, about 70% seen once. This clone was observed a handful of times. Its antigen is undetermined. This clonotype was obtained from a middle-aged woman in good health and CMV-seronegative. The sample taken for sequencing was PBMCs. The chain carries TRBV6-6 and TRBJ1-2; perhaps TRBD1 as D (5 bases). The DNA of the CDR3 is TGTGCCAGTGGGGCTACACTATATGGCTACACCTTC. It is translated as CASGATLYGYTF.